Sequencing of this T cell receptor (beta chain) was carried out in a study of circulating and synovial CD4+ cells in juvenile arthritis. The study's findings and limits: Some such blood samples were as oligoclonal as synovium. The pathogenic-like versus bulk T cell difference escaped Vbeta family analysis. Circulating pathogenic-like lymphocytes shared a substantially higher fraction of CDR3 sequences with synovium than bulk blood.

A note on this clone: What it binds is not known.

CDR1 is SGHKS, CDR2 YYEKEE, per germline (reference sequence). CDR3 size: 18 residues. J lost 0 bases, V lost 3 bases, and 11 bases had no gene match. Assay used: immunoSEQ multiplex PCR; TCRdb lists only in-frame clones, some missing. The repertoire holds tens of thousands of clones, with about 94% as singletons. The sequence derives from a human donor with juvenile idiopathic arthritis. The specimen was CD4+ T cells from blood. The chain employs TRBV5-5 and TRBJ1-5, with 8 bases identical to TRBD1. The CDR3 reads CASSSGQGSPYSNQPQHF. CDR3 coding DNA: TGTGCCAGCAGCTCAGGACAGGGATCCCCATATAGCAATCAGCCCCAGCATTTT.